This T cell receptor beta chain was sequenced in a study of T cell repertoires in cytomegalovirus infection. Germline V gene data show CDR1 as SEHNR and CDR2 as FQNEAQ (reference sequence). This CDR3 region has 15 residues. The V segment lost 5 bases and the J segment 5 bases; nucleotides outside the gene matches: 7. This clonotype was counted at least ten times. What it binds is unknown. Study-wide points: CMV-specific HLA-C-restricted TCR beta clonotypes dominated the ex vivo response.

MiXCR, run by TCRdb on the reads, gives a single entry per CDR3 protein. This sample has approximately 550,000 distinct CDR3 sequences, with about 15% found just once. The gene calls are TRBV7-9 and TRBJ1-5, with TRBD1 matching 9 bases. This sequence was found in a human donor in good health (CMV status not recorded). Some clones in this sample may be carry-over from other donors' samples. The sequencing sample was made of CD8+ T cells from PBMCs. The CDR3 sequence is CASSPGTGKDQPQHF. In DNA form, the CDR3 reads TGTGCCAGCAGCCCGGGGACAGGGAAAGATCAGCCCCAGCATTTT.